The table lists the clone carrying this T cell receptor beta chain with a few counts. What it binds is not known. The ends were cut back, 7 bases at V and 3 bases at J, with 19 bases in the middle. The CDR3 runs 15 residues. Germline assignment: CDR1 MDHEN and CDR2 SYDVKM. The sample comes from a study of T cells in Graves' hyperthyroidism and ophthalmopathy. The study's findings and limits: Blood samples included most of the expanded thyroid clonotypes exceeding 0.001. The model predicted ophthalmopathy a median roughly six months before onset.

Patients between 18 and 65 years old had hyperthyroidism, newly diagnosed and lasting under 2 months. RNA transcripts were the template for amplifying TCR beta CDR3 regions. TCR CDR3 underwent first-round RT-PCR with the HTBI primer set. TCRdb used MiXCR to reprocess the multiplex PCR reads, holding one entry per CDR3 protein. The sample carries over 200,000 distinct CDR3 sequences, about a sixth recorded once. The V call is TRBV28, the J call TRBJ2-7, with D possibly being TRBD2 (6 bases). Source material: blood. The clonotype comes from a man aged 35 to 55 with Graves' hyperthyroidism. The CDR3 DNA reads TGTGCCAGCAACAAAATCGGGACTCGACACTACGAGCAGTACTTC. Its translation: CASNKIGTRHYEQYF.